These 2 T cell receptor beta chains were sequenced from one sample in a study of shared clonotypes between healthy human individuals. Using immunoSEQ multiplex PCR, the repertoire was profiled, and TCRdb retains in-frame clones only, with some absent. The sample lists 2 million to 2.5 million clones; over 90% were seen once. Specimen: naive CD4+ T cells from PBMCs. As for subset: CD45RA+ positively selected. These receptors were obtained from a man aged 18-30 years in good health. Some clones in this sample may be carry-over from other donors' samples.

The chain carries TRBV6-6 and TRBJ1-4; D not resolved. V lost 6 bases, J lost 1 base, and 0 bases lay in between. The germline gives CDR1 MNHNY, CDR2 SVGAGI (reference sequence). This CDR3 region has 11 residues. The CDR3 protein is CASRTNEKLFF. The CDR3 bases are TGTGCCAGCAGAACTAATGAAAAACTGTTTTTT.

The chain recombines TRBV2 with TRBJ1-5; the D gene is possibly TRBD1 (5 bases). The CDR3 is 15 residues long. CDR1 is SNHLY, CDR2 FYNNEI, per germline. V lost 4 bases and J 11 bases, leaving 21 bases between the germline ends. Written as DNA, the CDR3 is TGTGCCAGCAGTGGATTGGGGACTCCTTTAAGAGCCCAGCATTTT. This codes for CASSGLGTPLRAQHF.